The source of this T cell receptor beta chain is a study of high-grade serous ovarian cancer treatment subgroups (dated by TCRdb to the early 2020s). As for the study more broadly: On average, each sample produced more than 13,000 sequencing reads and about 7,000 unique TCR beta rearrangements. Under a laparoscopic triage algorithm, patients with high-grade serous ovarian cancer were grouped by complete gross resection or by neoadjuvant chemotherapy response, and the study profiled the TCR beta repertoires of these patients. Of the approximately 30 patients in the cohort, some 10 had no residual disease after primary surgery (R0), some 10 were excellent NACT responders, and some 10 were poor NACT responders. One primary tumor sample and two metastatic tumor samples were collected from each patient, for a total of fewer than 100 samples. What the authors observed across the whole study: Bulk tumor TCR sequencing lacked spatial information, limiting insight into HGSC tumor complexity and diversity. TCR clonal relatedness showed a positive correlation with neoantigen level and a trend toward positive correlation with copy number variation and mutation load from whole-genome sequencing. The TCR repertoire analyses centered on CDR3, leaving CDR1 and CDR2 unanalyzed. Tumors from the same patient had repertoire similarity ranging from 0.11 to 0.79, while tumors from different patients showed almost no similarity.

The CDR3 spans 14 residues, from the cysteine through the phenylalanine. Only the CDR3 portion is preserved as DNA: 42 bases, with reading frame beginning at the first base. CDR1 and CDR2 (WSHSY, SAAADI) derive from the germline V gene. V is pared back by 8 bases and J by 4 bases, with 17 bases lying between the germline termini. Tumor samples were obtained before definitive surgery or chemotherapy. Genomic DNA was extracted by the MD Anderson Biospecimen Extraction Resource, and TCR sequencing was done by the MD Anderson Cancer Genomics Laboratory. High-throughput TCR profiling via ImmunoSEQ was performed on the roughly 100 tumor samples. As for the authors' bioinformatics: Repertoire diversity metrics included richness (unique productive sequences), clonality, evenness and relatedness; Bhattacharyya coefficient assessed similarity between samples. A sensitivity analysis excluded TCRs with fewer than two reads and gave consistent conclusions. TCRdb stores this immuneACCESS table with in-frame sequences only. Part of the clones is absent; in the studies checked, under half of the shortfall reflects unresolved V genes, and no reason is known for the rest. V and J calls plus clone size are reproduced from that table; the DNA served to infer D and trimming. A total of approximately 6,600 clones appear in this sample, around 79% of them only once. More than 6% of the sample rests with the top ten.

This clone has only one observation. The antigen it binds to is not known. No base quality values were provided; no much bigger clone lies one nucleotide off. The receptor's source is a human donor with high-grade serous ovarian cancer. The rearrangement joined TRBV10-2 to TRBJ1-1; the best D guess is TRBD1, with 6 bases matching. The sequenced material came from tumor tissue. The CDR3 protein: CASPRQGWATEAFF. The nucleotide sequence is given as TGCGCCAGCCCTCGGCAGGGGTGGGCCACTGAAGCTTTCTTT.